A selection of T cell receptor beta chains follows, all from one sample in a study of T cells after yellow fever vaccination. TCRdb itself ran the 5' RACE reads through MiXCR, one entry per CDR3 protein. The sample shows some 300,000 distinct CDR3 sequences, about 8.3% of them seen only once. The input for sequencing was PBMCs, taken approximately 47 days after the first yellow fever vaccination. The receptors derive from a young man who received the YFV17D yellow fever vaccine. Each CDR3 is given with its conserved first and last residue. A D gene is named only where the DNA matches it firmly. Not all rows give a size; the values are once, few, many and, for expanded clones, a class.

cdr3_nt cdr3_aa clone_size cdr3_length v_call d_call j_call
TGTGCCAGCAGACTAGACAGGAACACCGGGGAGCTGTTTTTT CASRLDRNTGELFF few 14 TRBV11-2 NA TRBJ2-2
TGTGCCAGCAGTACACGGACAGGGGGCACCGGGGAGCTGTTTTTT CASSTRTGGTGELFF few 15 TRBV12-3/TRBV12-4 TRBD1 TRBJ2-2
TGTGCCTCGAAAACTCCGGGGGGGGCCCAAGAGACCCAGTACTTC CASKTPGGAQETQYF few 15 TRBV27 TRBD2 TRBJ2-5
TGTGCCAGCAGCCGGGACTACCGGCAAGAAGAGACCCAGTACTTC CASSRDYRQEETQYF NA 15 TRBV5-4 TRBD2 TRBJ2-5
TGTGCCAGCAGGGAAGGATACGGGACAGGGTACGAAAAACTGTTTTTT CASREGYGTGYEKLFF few 16 TRBV7-9 TRBD1 TRBJ1-4
TGCGCCAGCAGCCTCCTGGCAGAAGGAGGAAACACCATATATTTT CASSLLAEGGNTIYF few 15 TRBV5-1 NA TRBJ1-3
TGCGCCAGCAGCTCGACAGGGGGAACAAACAATGAGCAGTTCTTC CASSSTGGTNNEQFF few 15 TRBV5-1 TRBD1 TRBJ2-1
TGCGCCAGCAGCCAGACGCCCGGGAACACCGGGGAGCTGTTTTTT CASSQTPGNTGELFF few 15 TRBV5-1 NA TRBJ2-2
TGTGCCACCGGTCGACTAGCGGGGAGTTTCGGCTCCTACGAGCAGTACTTC CATGRLAGSFGSYEQYF few 17 TRBV10-3 TRBD2 TRBJ2-7
TGCGCCAGCAGCAAGGCCGGGACATCGGAGGAGACCCAGTACTTC CASSKAGTSEETQYF NA 15 TRBV5-1 NA TRBJ2-5
TGTGCCAGTAGTCCCAGGGGAGGGACGGCTTTCTTT CASSPRGGTAFF NA 12 TRBV19 NA TRBJ1-1
TGTGCCAGCAGCATGGGATTCGGGGCCAACGTCCTGACTTTC CASSMGFGANVLTF NA 14 TRBV11-2 NA TRBJ2-6
TGTGCCAGCAGTTTACCCCAAATCTACACAGGCTCAAACATTCAGTACTTC CASSLPQIYTGSNIQYF few 17 TRBV28 NA TRBJ2-4
TGTGCCATCAAAAGGAGGACCGGGGAGCTGTTTTTT CAIKRRTGELFF NA 12 TRBV2 NA TRBJ2-2
TGCGCCAGCAGCCAAGATAGATCGGCAGGGGGTGGCGGTGAAAAACTGTTTTTT CASSQDRSAGGGGEKLFF NA 18 TRBV4-3 TRBD1 TRBJ1-4
TGTGCCAGCAGCCCTTTACGCCGAGGTGCGCTCGAGCAGTACTTC CASSPLRRGALEQYF many 15 TRBV7-2 NA TRBJ2-7
TGTGCCAGCAGTTATGCGGGCAGGGAGCAGTTCTTC CASSYAGREQFF many 12 TRBV6-5 NA TRBJ2-1
TGTGCCAGCAGCCACGAGAGAGGGGCAAGTGAAAAACTGTTTTTT CASSHERGASEKLFF few 15 TRBV6-1 NA TRBJ1-4
TGTGCCAGCAGTGAAGAGATGTACTGGGGGATAGTAGCCAAAAACATTCAGTACTTC CASSEEMYWGIVAKNIQYF few 19 TRBV6-1 NA TRBJ2-4
TGTGCCAGCCGGCCGGGAATTTGGGGTGAGCAGTTCTTC CASRPGIWGEQFF many 13 TRBV7-9 NA TRBJ2-1
TGCGCCAGCAGCTACCTAGCGGGGGTCCGACAAGAGACCCAGTACTTC CASSYLAGVRQETQYF many 16 TRBV5-1 TRBD2 TRBJ2-5
TGTGCCAGCAGCCACAGGACAGGGGTTGAACTAAGGACTGAAGCTTTCTTT CASSHRTGVELRTEAFF many 17 TRBV14 TRBD1 TRBJ1-1
TGTGCCACCAGCGGACCGATCGGGCCAGAACGGGATACGCAGTATTTT CATSGPIGPERDTQYF NA 16 TRBV7-4 NA TRBJ2-3
TGCAGCGCCTTCAGAGGTCTGGAGAACACCATATATTTT CSAFRGLENTIYF few 13 TRBV29-1 NA TRBJ1-3
TGCAGTGCTAGTAGCCACTTAGAGACCCAGTACTTC CSASSHLETQYF few 12 TRBV20-1 NA TRBJ2-5
TGCGCCAGCAGCCAAGATCCCGGACAGGTCTATGGCTACACCTTC CASSQDPGQVYGYTF few 15 TRBV4-3 TRBD1 TRBJ1-2
TGCAGCGGGATACTCGGGACTAGCGGGATATATGAGCAGTTCTTC CSGILGTSGIYEQFF NA 15 TRBV29-1 TRBD2 TRBJ2-1
TGCGCCAGCAGCACCGGGACAGGGGTGAACACTGAAGCTTTCTTT CASSTGTGVNTEAFF few 15 TRBV5-1 TRBD1 TRBJ1-1
TGTGCCAGCAGTGACTTCTTTCACGAAAGGAACACTGAAGCTTTCTTT CASSDFFHERNTEAFF NA 16 TRBV6-4 NA TRBJ1-1
TGCGCCAGCAGCTTGAGGTTGGACCCCGGCCAGCAGTACTTC CASSLRLDPGQQYF few 14 TRBV5-1 NA TRBJ2-7
TGTGCCAGCAGCTTACAGGCAGCGGGGGGATCGGATACGCAGTATTTT CASSLQAAGGSDTQYF few 16 TRBV7-3 TRBD2 TRBJ2-3
TGTGCCCGCCTTGAAGGAGAGACCCAGTACTTC CARLEGETQYF few 11 TRBV7-2 NA TRBJ2-5
TGTGCCAGCAGTGCGGGACAGGGTGGAAGAGAGACCCAGTACTTC CASSAGQGGRETQYF few 15 TRBV12-3/TRBV12-4 TRBD1 TRBJ2-5
TGTGCCAGCAGCTTAGTGGGCGCAGGGGATCAGCCCCAGCATTTT CASSLVGAGDQPQHF many 15 TRBV7-2 NA TRBJ1-5
TGTGCCAGCAGTCACAGGGTAAACACAGATACGCAGTATTTT CASSHRVNTDTQYF few 14 TRBV14 NA TRBJ2-3
TGCAGCGGATCTAGAGCGGGGGACCAAGAGACCCAGTACTTC CSGSRAGDQETQYF NA 14 TRBV29-1 TRBD2 TRBJ2-5
TGTGCCAGCTCCGGGGCTAGCGGGGGGTCTTGGCGGAATGAGCAGTTCTTC CASSGASGGSWRNEQFF NA 17 TRBV18 TRBD2 TRBJ2-1
TGTGCCAGCAGTTACGTCTCCTACGAGCAGTACTTC CASSYVSYEQYF few 12 TRBV12-3/TRBV12-4 NA TRBJ2-7
TGTGCCAGCAGCCGTCCCGGGACAGGGCTCTATGGCTACACCTTC CASSRPGTGLYGYTF NA 15 TRBV12-3/TRBV12-4 TRBD1 TRBJ1-2